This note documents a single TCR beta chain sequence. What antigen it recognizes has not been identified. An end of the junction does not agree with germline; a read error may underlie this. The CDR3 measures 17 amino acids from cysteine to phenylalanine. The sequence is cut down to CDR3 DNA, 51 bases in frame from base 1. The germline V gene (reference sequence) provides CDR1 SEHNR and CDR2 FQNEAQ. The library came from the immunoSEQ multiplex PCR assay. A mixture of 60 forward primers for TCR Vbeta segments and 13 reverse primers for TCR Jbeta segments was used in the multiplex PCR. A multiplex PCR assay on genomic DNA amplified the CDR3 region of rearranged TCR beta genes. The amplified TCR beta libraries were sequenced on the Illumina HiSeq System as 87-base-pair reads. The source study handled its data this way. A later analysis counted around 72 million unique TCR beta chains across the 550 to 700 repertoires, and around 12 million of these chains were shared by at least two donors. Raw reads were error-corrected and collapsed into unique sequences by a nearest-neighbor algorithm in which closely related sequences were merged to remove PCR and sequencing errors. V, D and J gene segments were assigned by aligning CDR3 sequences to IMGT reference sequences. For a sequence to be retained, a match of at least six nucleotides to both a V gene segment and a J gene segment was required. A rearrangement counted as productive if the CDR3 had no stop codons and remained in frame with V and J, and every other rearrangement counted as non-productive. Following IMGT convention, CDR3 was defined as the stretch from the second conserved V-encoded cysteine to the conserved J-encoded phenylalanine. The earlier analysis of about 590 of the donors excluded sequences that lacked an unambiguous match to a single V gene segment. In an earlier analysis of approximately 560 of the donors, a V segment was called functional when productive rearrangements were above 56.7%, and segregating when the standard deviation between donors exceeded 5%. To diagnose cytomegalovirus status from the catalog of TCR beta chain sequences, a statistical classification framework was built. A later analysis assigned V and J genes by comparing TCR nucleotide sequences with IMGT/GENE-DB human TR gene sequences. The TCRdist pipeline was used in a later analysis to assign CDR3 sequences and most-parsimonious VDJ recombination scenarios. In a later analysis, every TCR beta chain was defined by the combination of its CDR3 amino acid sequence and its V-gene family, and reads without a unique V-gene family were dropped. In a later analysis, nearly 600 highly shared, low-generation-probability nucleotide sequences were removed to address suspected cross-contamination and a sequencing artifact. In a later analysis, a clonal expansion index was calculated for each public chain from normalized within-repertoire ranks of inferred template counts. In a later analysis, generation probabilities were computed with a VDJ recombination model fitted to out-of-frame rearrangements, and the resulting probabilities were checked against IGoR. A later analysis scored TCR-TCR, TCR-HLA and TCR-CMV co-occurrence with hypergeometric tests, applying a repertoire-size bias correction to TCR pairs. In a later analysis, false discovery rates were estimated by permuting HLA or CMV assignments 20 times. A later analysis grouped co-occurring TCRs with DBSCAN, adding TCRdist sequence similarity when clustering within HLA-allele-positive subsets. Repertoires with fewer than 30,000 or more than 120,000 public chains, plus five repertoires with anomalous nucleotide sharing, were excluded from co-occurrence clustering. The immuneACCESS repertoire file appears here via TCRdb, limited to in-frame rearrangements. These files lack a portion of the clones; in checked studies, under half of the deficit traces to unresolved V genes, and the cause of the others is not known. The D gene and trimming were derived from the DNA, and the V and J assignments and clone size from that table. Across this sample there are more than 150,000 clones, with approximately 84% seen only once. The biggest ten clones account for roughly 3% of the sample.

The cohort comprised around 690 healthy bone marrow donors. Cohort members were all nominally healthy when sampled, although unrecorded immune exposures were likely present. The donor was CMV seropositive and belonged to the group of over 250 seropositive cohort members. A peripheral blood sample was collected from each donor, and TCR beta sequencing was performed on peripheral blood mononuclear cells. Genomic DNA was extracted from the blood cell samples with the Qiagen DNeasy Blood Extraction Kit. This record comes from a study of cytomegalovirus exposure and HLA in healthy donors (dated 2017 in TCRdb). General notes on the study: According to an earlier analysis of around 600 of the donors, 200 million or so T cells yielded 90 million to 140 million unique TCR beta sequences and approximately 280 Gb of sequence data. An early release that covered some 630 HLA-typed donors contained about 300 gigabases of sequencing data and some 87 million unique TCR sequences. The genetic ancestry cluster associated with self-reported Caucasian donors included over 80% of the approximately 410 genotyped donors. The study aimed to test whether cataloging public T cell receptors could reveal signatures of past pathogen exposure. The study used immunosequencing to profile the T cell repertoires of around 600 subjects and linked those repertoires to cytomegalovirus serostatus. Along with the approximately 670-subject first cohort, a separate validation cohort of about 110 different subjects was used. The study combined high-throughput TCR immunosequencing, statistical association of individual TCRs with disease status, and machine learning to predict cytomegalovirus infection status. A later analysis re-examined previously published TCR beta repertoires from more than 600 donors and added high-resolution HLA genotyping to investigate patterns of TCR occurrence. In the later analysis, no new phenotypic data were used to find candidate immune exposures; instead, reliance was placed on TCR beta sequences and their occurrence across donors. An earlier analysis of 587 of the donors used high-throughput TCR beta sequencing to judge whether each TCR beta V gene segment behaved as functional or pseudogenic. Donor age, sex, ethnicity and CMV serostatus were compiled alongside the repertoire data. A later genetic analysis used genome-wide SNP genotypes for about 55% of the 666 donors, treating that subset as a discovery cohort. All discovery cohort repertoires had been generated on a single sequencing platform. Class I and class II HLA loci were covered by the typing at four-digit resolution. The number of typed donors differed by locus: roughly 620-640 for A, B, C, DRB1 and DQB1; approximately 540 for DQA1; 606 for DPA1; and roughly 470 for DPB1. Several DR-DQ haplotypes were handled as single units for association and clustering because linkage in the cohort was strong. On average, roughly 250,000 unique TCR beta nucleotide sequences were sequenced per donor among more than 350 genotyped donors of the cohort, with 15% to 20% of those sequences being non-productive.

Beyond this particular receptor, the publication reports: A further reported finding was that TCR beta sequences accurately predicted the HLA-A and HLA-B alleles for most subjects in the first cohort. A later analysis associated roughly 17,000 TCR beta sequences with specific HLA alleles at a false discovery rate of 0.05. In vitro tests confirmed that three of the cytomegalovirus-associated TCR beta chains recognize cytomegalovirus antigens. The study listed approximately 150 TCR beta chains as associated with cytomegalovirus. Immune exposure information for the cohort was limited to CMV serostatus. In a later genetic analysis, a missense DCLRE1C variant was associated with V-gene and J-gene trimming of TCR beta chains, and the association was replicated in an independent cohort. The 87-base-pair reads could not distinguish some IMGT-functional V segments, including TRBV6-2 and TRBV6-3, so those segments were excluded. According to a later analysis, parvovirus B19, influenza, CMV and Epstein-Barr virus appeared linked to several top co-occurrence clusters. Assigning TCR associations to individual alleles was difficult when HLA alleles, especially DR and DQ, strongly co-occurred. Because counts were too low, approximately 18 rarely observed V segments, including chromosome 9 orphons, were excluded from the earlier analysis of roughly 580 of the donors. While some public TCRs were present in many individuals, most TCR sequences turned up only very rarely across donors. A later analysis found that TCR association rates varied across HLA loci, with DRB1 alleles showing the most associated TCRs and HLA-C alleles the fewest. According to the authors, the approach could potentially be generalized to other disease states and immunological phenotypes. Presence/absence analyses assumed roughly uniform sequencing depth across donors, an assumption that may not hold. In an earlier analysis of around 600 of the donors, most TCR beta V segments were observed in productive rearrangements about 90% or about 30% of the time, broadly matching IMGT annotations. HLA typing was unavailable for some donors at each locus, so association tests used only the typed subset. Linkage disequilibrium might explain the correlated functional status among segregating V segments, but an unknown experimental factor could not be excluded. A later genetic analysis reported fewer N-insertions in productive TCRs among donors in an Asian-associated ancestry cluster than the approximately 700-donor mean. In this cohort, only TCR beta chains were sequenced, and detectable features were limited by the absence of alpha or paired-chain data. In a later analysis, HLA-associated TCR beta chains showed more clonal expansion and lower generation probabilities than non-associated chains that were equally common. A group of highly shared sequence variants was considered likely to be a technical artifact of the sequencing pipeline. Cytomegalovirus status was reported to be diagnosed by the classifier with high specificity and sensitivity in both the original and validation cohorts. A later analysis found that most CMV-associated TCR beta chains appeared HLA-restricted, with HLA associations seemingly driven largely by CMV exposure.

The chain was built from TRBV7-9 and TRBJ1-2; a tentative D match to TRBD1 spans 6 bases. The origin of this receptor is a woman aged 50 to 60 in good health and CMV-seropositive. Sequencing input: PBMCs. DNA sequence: TGTTCCAGCAGCTCCCCTATGGGGGCCCCCAGTAATTATGGCTACACCTTC. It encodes CSSSSPMGAPSNYGYTF.